These 22 T cell receptor beta chains share one sample of origin, sequenced in a study of blood T cell repertoires in COVID-19. Profiling relied on immunoSEQ multiplex PCR, and the TCRdb table lists in-frame clones only, not all of them. The profile shows about 120,000 clones, 70% to 90% of them singletons. Input material: peripheral blood. Source of these receptors: a man in his 70s who had recovered from COVID-19.

The gene calls are TRBV7-2 and TRBJ2-1; 10 positions match TRBD2. Germline lookup yields CDR1 SGHTA and CDR2 FQGNSA. The J segment lost 6 bases and the V segment lost 5 bases, leaving 7 bases of the junction unmatched. The CDR3 is 15 amino acids. The CDR3 DNA reads TGTGCCAGCAGCCCGATGGGACTAGCGTTCAATGAGCAGTTCTTC. Its protein is CASSPMGLAFNEQFF.

The chain combines TRBV5-1 with TRBJ2-2, with D possibly matching TRBD2 (6 bases). Trimming removed 4 bases at V and 4 bases at J, with 17 bases between. Germline V CDR1 and CDR2: SGHRS, YFSETQ. CDR3 length: 16 residues. CDR3 sequence: CASSMRDPASTGELFF. Here the CDR3 DNA reads TGCGCCAGCAGCATGCGGGACCCCGCCAGCACCGGGGAGCTGTTTTTT.

This clone was detected only once. The chain combines TRBV23-1 with TRBJ2-3; possible D gene TRBD1, 5 bases. TRBV23-1 is assigned to the ORF class and has an uncertain function. The CDR3 length is 15 residues. Trimming removed 11 bases from V and 1 base from J, with 19 bases in between. For the CDR3, the DNA is TGCGCCCCCATTCGGCAGGGAAGGTGCACAGATACGCAGTATTTT. Its protein is CAPIRQGRCTDTQYF.

The V call is TRBV6-5, the J call TRBJ1-4, with 8 bases that match TRBD1. Germline V gives CDR1 MNHEY, CDR2 SVGAGI. With V trimmed by 6 bases and J by 3 bases, 6 bases remained unmatched. This CDR3 has 15 residues. In DNA, the CDR3 is TGTGCCAGCAGGAAAACGACAGGGGCTAATGAAAAACTGTTTTTT. This codes for CASRKTTGANEKLFF.

This clone appeared a few times. The rearrangement joins TRBV28 to TRBJ1-5, with a tentative D call TRBD1 (6 bases). Trimming removed 7 bases from V and 8 bases from J, with 15 bases in between. The CDR3 loop spans 13 amino acids. Germline CDR1 and CDR2: MDHEN and SYDVKM. Here the CDR3 DNA reads TGTGCCAGCAAGAGACAGGACTTGGAGCCCCAGCATTTT. Translation gives CASKRQDLEPQHF. The full variable domain, in which reference TRBV28 and TRBJ1-5 provide the parts outside the CDR3, is DVKVTQSSRYLVKRTGEKVFLECVQDMDHENMFWYRQDPGLGLRLIYFSYDVKMKEKGDIPEGYSVSREKKERFSLILESASTNQTSMYLCASKRQDLEPQHFGDGTRLSIL.

V usage is TRBV2 and J usage is TRBJ1-2, with D possibly TRBD1 on 5 matching bases. Germline V gene data show CDR1 as SNHLY and CDR2 as FYNNEI. V lost 6 bases, J lost 7 bases, and 12 bases lay in between. The CDR3 consists of 12 residues. The CDR3 nucleotides are TGTGCCAGCAGCCCCGACGGGGGTGGCTACACCTTC. It is translated as CASSPDGGGYTF.

This clone came up a few times. The chain joins TRBV30 to TRBJ2-7; tentative D call: TRBD2 (6 bases). CDR1 is GTSNPN and CDR2 is SVGIG in the germline V gene (reference sequence). The CDR3 spans 15 residues. The V end lost 5 bases, the J end lost 3 bases, and 20 bases lay between the germline ends. The DNA for the CDR3 is TGTGCCTGGGAAAGAGAGGGACTGCCTCTCTACGAGCAGTACTTC. This translates into CAWEREGLPLYEQYF.

This chain connects TRBV6-5 to TRBJ1-1; D gene ambiguous. Germline assignment: CDR1 MNHEY and CDR2 SVGAGI. This CDR3 has 13 amino acids. The germline V and J ends were trimmed by 6 bases and 7 bases, with 15 bases remaining between them. The CDR3 sequence is CASRILMGDEAFF. DNA for the CDR3: TGTGCCAGCAGGATCCTCATGGGAGATGAAGCTTTCTTT.

This chain connects TRBV29-1 to TRBJ2-3; D perhaps matches TRBD1 (5 bases). V gave up 4 bases and J gave up 1 base, with 12 bases separating them. This CDR3 spans 14 amino acids. Germline V lookup: CDR1 SQVTM, CDR2 ANQGSEA. CDR3 loop: CSVAGSPRTDTQYF. The CDR3 region has the DNA TGCAGCGTTGCAGGGTCTCCGCGCACAGATACGCAGTATTTT.

The chain employs TRBV28 and TRBJ2-2; tentative D call: TRBD1 (6 bases). This CDR3 region has 14 residues. Germline assignment: CDR1 MDHEN and CDR2 SYDVKM. The V gene lost 10 bases and the J gene lost 1 base, with 13 bases spanning the gap. The CDR3: CAIKGELNTGELFF. The CDR3 bases are TGTGCCATAAAGGGGGAGCTGAACACCGGGGAGCTGTTTTTT. Filled out from reference TRBV28 and TRBJ2-2, the complete variable domain reads DVKVTQSSRYLVKRTGEKVFLECVQDMDHENMFWYRQDPGLGLRLIYFSYDVKMKEKGDIPEGYSVSREKKERFSLILESASTNQTSMYLCAIKGELNTGELFFGEGSRLTVL.

V usage is TRBV7-2 and J usage is TRBJ1-1, with D possibly TRBD1 on 6 matching bases. The CDR3 runs 14 residues. V lost 3 bases and J lost 0, with 8 bases in between. CDR1 and CDR2 from the germline V gene are SGHTA and FQGNSA. The CDR3 reads CASSFRGMNTEAFF. The DNA of the CDR3 is TGTGCCAGCAGCTTCAGGGGCATGAACACTGAAGCTTTCTTT.

As DNA, the CDR3 is TGTGCCAGCAGTGAATTCTTGGGGCAGAATCGGTACGAGCAGTACTTC. Encoded protein: CASSEFLGQNRYEQYF. The chain links TRBV6-1 to TRBJ2-7; tentatively, D is TRBD1 (5 bases). This CDR3 region has 16 residues. V was pared by 2 bases and J by 4 bases, with 18 bases between. The V gene's germline CDR1 is MNHNS and CDR2 SASEGT.

The J gene is TRBJ2-7, the V gene TRBV7-8, with TRBD2 as a possible D gene (5 bases). CDR1 SGHVS and CDR2 FQNEAQ come from the germline V gene. Trimming stripped 2 bases from V and 2 bases from J, with 10 bases between. This CDR3 spans 14 amino acids. The CDR3 nucleotides read TGTGCCAGCAGCTTATGGCGGGTTCCCTACGAGCAGTACTTC. Amino acids: CASSLWRVPYEQYF. Full variable domain (outside the CDR3, taken from reference TRBV7-8 and TRBJ2-7): GAGVSQSPRYKVAKRGQDVALRCDPISGHVSLFWYQQALGQGPEFLTYFQNEAQLDKSGLPSDRFFAERPEGSVSTLKIQRTQQEDSAVYLCASSLWRVPYEQYFGPGTRLTVT.

The CDR3 DNA sequence: TGTGCCAGCAGTTACACAGGGGACGGCGGCTACACCTTC. Translating gives CASSYTGDGGYTF. The chain combines TRBV6-5 with TRBJ1-2, with 7 nucleotides matching TRBD1. This CDR3 region has 13 residues. Trimming cost V 2 bases and J 8 bases; bases outside gene matches: 5. The germline V gene has CDR1 MNHEY and CDR2 SVGAGI.

The J gene is TRBJ2-7, the V gene TRBV6-5; D uncertain. Looked up from germline, CDR1 is MNHEY and CDR2 is SVGAGI. There are 13 residues in the CDR3. With 9 bases removed from V and 0 bases from J, the gap between germline ends came to 12 bases. The CDR3 protein is CASSFYPSYEQYF. For the CDR3, the DNA is TGTGCCAGTTCCTTCTATCCCTCCTACGAGCAGTACTTC.

The V gene is TRBV18, the J gene TRBJ1-1; 11 bases map to TRBD1. CDR3 size: 14 residues. V gave up 3 bases and J gave up 4 bases; unmatched junction bases: 1. Germline V gene data show CDR1 as KGHSH and CDR2 as LQKENI. CDR3 protein: CASSPGTGGTEAFF. Written as DNA, the CDR3 is TGTGCCAGCTCACCCGGGACAGGGGGCACTGAAGCTTTCTTT.

This clone appeared a single time. V is TRBV7-6 and J is TRBJ2-7, with 7 positions matching TRBD2. Unmatched junction bases numbered 5, after V lost 1 base and J lost 2 bases. The CDR3 has 15 amino acids. Germline lookup yields CDR1 SGHVS and CDR2 FNYEAQ. Here the CDR3 reads CASSLGGGIPYEQYF. As DNA, the CDR3 is TGTGCCAGCAGCTTAGGGGGGGGGATCCCCTACGAGCAGTACTTC.

The chain uses TRBV29-1 and TRBJ1-5; a possible D gene is TRBD1 (6 bases). V shed 6 bases and J shed 6 bases, with 24 bases lying between them. CDR3 length equals 16 residues. Germline V lookup: CDR1 SQVTM, CDR2 ANQGSEA. The CDR3 DNA reads TGCAGCGTATCCGAGGGGGTCTCGGCATTCGGTCAGCCCCAGCATTTT. Protein product: CSVSEGVSAFGQPQHF.

V and J are TRBV28 and TRBJ2-1, with 9 bases identical to TRBD1. V shed 0 bases, J shed 6 bases, and the junction held 3 bases outside the gene matches. In germline, CDR1 is MDHEN, CDR2 SYDVKM. The CDR3 covers 15 residues. Written as DNA, the CDR3 is TGTGCCAGCAGTTTATGGGGACAGGGAGTCAATGAGCAGTTCTTC. It codes for CASSLWGQGVNEQFF.

This chain uses TRBV9 with TRBJ2-4; 9 positions match TRBD1. Germline V lookup: CDR1 SGDLS, CDR2 YYNGEE. CDR3 length: 16 residues. Trimming cost V 3 bases and J 2 bases; bases outside gene matches: 6. Here the CDR3 DNA reads TGTGCCAGCAGCGCCGCGGGACAGGGCCCCAAAAACATTCAGTACTTC. This codes for CASSAAGQGPKNIQYF.

V and J are TRBV6-5 and TRBJ1-5; tentative D call: TRBD1 (5 bases). The CDR3 has 11 amino acids. The V end lost 5 bases, the J end lost 15 bases, and 14 bases lay between the germline ends. Germline lookup yields CDR1 MNHEY and CDR2 SVGAGI. CDR3 sequence (DNA): TGTGCCAGCAGTCCCGCGGCAGGGTTGCATTTT. This sequence encodes CASSPAAGLHF.

The V call is TRBV5-1, the J call TRBJ1-6; 7 bases align to TRBD1. Germline V gene lookup returns CDR1 SGHRS and CDR2 YFSETQ. Trimming removed 1 base from V and 7 bases from J; junction bases left unmatched: 11. The CDR3 contains 17 residues. The CDR3 region has the DNA TGCGCCAGCAGCTTGAATATCGGGTCAGGGGGGAATTCACCCCTCCACTTT. Amino acids: CASSLNIGSGGNSPLHF.